This record covers a single TCR beta chain. Assay used: immunoSEQ multiplex PCR; TCRdb lists only in-frame clones, some missing. The top ten clones hold about 1% of a sample with hundreds of thousands of clones, roughly 89% of them seen once. These data come from a study of blood T cell repertoires in COVID-19. For the study at large: Donors in the United States, Italy and Spain gave samples during acute or convalescent COVID-19.

CDR3 length: 17 residues. In germline, CDR1 is SGHRS, CDR2 YFSETQ. V was pared by 4 bases and J by 9 bases, with 13 bases of the junction left unmatched. This clonotype was sampled from a woman aged 40 to 50 with COVID-19, enrolled during active disease. Sequencing input: peripheral blood. The V call is TRBV5-1, the J call TRBJ2-1; TRBD2 matches at 13 bases. CDR3 protein: CASSGPGTSGVKAEQFF. In DNA form, the CDR3 reads TGCGCCAGCAGCGGACCCGGGACTAGCGGGGTAAAGGCTGAGCAGTTCTTC.